A single sample gave rise to the 8 T cell receptor beta chains below, sequenced in a study of Tregs in tolerant kidney transplant recipients. Recipients received nonmyeloablative bone marrow transplants from related graft donors, with transient mixed chimerism. TCRdb's copy holds only in-frame clones and misses some; the assay was immunoSEQ multiplex PCR. Its table records about 14,000 clones. The specimen comprised CD8+ T cells from blood (PBMCs), sampled 6 months after the transplant. The source of these receptors is a human patient who received a combined kidney and bone marrow transplant. Some T cells may be transferred from the graft donor.

Partial CDR3 DNA: TGTGCCAGTAACCCTACAGGGGGATTTAGGTATGGT. This translates into CASNPTGGFRYG. The entire CDR3 reads CASNPTGGFRYGQYF. The chain carries TRBV19 and TRBJ2-4; 8 nucleotides agree with TRBD1. Coverage ceases 3 residues before the CDR3 finishes, and the germline J gene fills in the end. CDR1 is LNHDA, CDR2 SQIVND, per germline (reference sequence). There are 15 residues in the CDR3.

Comment on this clone: Read coverage stops 3 residues before the CDR3 terminus; the germline J gene supplies the remainder. The chain recombines TRBV2 with TRBJ2-2; 15 bases match TRBD2. Germline V gene lookup returns CDR1 SNHLY and CDR2 FYNNEI. Trimming removed 4 bases from V and 0 bases from J; junction bases left unmatched: 6. The CDR3 is 19 residues long. The sequenced CDR3 bases are TGTGCCAGCAGTGCTCCCGGGACTAGCGGGGGGACGAACACCGGGGAG. This codes for CASSAPGTSGGTNTGE. The entire CDR3 sequence reads CASSAPGTSGGTNTGELFF. The variable domain in full, completed from reference TRBV2 and TRBJ2-2, reads EPEVTQTPSHQVTQMGQEVILRCVPISNHLYFYWYRQILGQKVEFLVSFYNNEISEKSEIFDDQFSVERPDGSNFTLKIRSTKLEDSAMYFCASSAPGTSGGTNTGELFFGEGSRLTVL.

Incomplete CDR3 DNA: TGTGCCAGCAGCTTCGGGACAGGCAACTACGAG. The encoded protein is CASSFGTGNYE. Given in full, the CDR3 is CASSFGTGNYEQYF. The chain joins TRBV11-2 to TRBJ2-7, with 8 nucleotides matching TRBD1. The CDR3 goes on 3 residues after the read ends, and that part is filled in from the germline J gene. Trimming took 3 bases from V and 3 from J; bases not matched to a gene: 4. This CDR3 is 14 amino acids long. Germline V CDR1 and CDR2: SGHAT, FQNNGV.

A remark on this clone: The CDR3 end is not reached by the read, which stops 3 residues before it; the germline J gene fills it in. The chain recombines TRBV7-6 with TRBJ2-7, with TRBD2 matching 9 bases. Germline V gene sequence: CDR1 SGHVS, CDR2 FNYEAQ. With 1 base clipped from V and 3 bases from J, the junction kept 1 base outside the gene matches. CDR3 length: 14 amino acids. The CDR3 here is CASSLGTSVYEQYF. The sequenced part of the CDR3 DNA is TGTGCCAGCAGCTTAGGGACTAGCGTCTACGAG.

Turning to this clone: With the read ending 3 residues before the CDR3 end, the germline J gene is used to fill in that end. The J gene is TRBJ1-4, the V gene TRBV13, with 7 bases matching TRBD1. V lost 6 bases to trimming and J lost 5 bases; unmatched junction nucleotides: 9. The CDR3 is 15 residues long. Germline CDR1 and CDR2: PRHDT and FYEKMQ (reference sequence). The CDR3 spells CASSHRDSQNEKLFF. CDR3 bases read: TGTGCCAGCAGTCACCGGGACAGTCAAAATGAAAAA.

With regard to this clone: Sequencing ends 3 residues short of the CDR3 end; the germline J gene provides the rest. The same CDR3 also results from other DNA sequences found in this sample. The chain recombines TRBV18 with TRBJ2-7; TRBD1 agrees at 8 bases. The V and J ends lost 6 bases and 2 bases, in that order; junction bases with no gene match: 6. The CDR3 sequence is 14 residues long. Germline V gene lookup returns CDR1 KGHSH and CDR2 LQKENI. The CDR3 loop is CASSPPTGAYEQYF. Incomplete CDR3 DNA: TGTGCCAGCTCCCCTCCGACAGGGGCCTACGAG.

On this clone itself: The junction departs from germline at one end; a sequencing error may be responsible. The CDR3 end falls 3 residues outside the read, so it is completed with the germline J gene. Different DNA sequences within this sample yield the same CDR3. This chain connects TRBV19 to TRBJ1-3; D unresolved. This CDR3 contains 14 residues. The V gene's germline CDR1 is LNHDA and CDR2 SQIVND (reference sequence). This CDR3 is CASSIRGSGNTIYF. The covered CDR3 bases are TGTGCCAGTAGTATCCGGGGATCTGGAAACACA.

About this clone: Read sequence stops 3 residues before the CDR3 end, and the germline J gene provides the missing end. The V call is TRBV6-2 or TRBV6-3, the J call TRBJ2-7; D may be TRBD1 (6 bases). V was cut by 5 bases and J by 5 bases, with 19 bases left in between. Germline CDR1 and CDR2: MNHEY and SVGEGT. The CDR3 runs to 15 residues. CDR3 DNA, as far as it was read: TGTGCCAGCAGTAGTCACAGGGAAGAGAGGGACGAG. Its translation: CASSSHREERDE. The entire CDR3 sequence reads CASSSHREERDEQYF.